These 30 T cell receptor beta chains share one sample of origin, sequenced in a study of CD8+ T cells in alopecia areata. RNA extraction and reverse transcription yielded cDNA as sequencing template. Measured with immunoSEQ multiplex PCR; TCRdb has only the in-frame clones, and not every one. In the table there are 150,000 to 200,000 clones, roughly two thirds of which are singletons. Treatment noted: oral pan-JAK inhibitor, 5-10 mg twice daily. The specimen comprised CD4+ T cells sorted from blood, sampled at week 4, from a patient treated with tofacitinib. Receptor source: a human donor with alopecia areata.

V and J are TRBV5-1 and TRBJ2-7; the D gene is possibly TRBD1 (6 bases). The CDR3 is 13 amino acids. Germline V gene sequence: CDR1 SGHRS, CDR2 YFSETQ. V gave up 0 bases and J gave up 3 bases, with 7 bases separating them. The CDR3 region is CASSLDRDYEQYF. The CDR3 coding sequence is TGCGCCAGCAGCTTGGACAGGGACTACGAGCAGTACTTC.

V is TRBV25-1 and J is TRBJ1-2, with a weak D call TRBD1 (5 bases). Germline CDR1 MGHDK, CDR2 SYGVNS. V was clipped by 11 bases and J by 2 bases, with 18 bases between them. The length of the CDR3 is 14 residues. The CDR3 loop reads CAANPGPPNYGYTF. DNA of the CDR3: TGTGCCGCGAACCCGGGACCTCCGAACTATGGCTACACCTTC.

There are a few counts of this clone. The genes are TRBV29-1 and TRBJ1-2, with 11 bases matching TRBD1. After removal of 6 bases from V and 8 bases from J, the junction contained 5 bases not matched to a gene. From germline, CDR1 is SQVTM and CDR2 ANQGSEA. This CDR3 contains 12 residues. CDR3 amino acids: CSVDRGQGGYTF. The CDR3 nucleotides read TGCAGCGTGGACAGGGGGCAAGGCGGCTACACCTTC. Variable domain in full (rest from reference TRBV29-1 and TRBJ1-2): SAVISQKPSRDICQRGTSLTIQCQVDSQVTMMFWYRQQPGQSLTLIATANQGSEATYESGFVIDKFPISRPNLTFSTLTVSNMSPEDSSIYLCSVDRGQGGYTFGSGTRLTVV.

V and J are TRBV2 and TRBJ2-5; 12 bases map to TRBD1. The J segment lost 4 bases and the V segment lost 6 bases, leaving 6 bases of the junction unmatched. Germline CDR1 and CDR2: SNHLY and FYNNEI. The CDR3 is 15 amino acids. CDR3 sequence: CASRAGTGGSETQYF. The CDR3 DNA follows: TGTGCCAGCAGGGCCGGGACAGGGGGCTCAGAGACCCAGTACTTC.

The J gene is TRBJ2-5, the V gene TRBV30, with D tentatively TRBD1 or TRBD2 (5 bases each). The CDR3 sequence is 15 residues long. The germline CDR1 and CDR2 sequences are GTSNPN and SVGIG (reference sequence). The V end was cut by 0 bases, the J end by 5 bases, with 16 bases between. The CDR3 DNA sequence: TGTGCCTGGAGTGTTATTCCGGGATCAGGGGAGACCCAGTACTTC. It encodes CAWSVIPGSGETQYF.

The CDR3: CASGKTGAGPNYGYTF. The DNA for the CDR3 is TGTGCTAGTGGCAAGACAGGGGCCGGTCCTAACTATGGCTACACCTTC. This chain joins TRBV12-5 and TRBJ1-2, with 8 bases that match TRBD1. V trimming: 6 bases; J trimming: 0 bases; junction bases outside the gene matches: 9. This CDR3 contains 16 residues. Germline CDR1 reads LGHNT; CDR2 reads FRNRAP.

The chain joins TRBV15 to TRBJ2-3; TRBD1 is a possible D gene (6 bases). CDR1 LNHNV and CDR2 YYDKDF come from the germline V gene (reference sequence). The germline V and J ends were trimmed by 1 base and 0 bases, with 14 bases remaining between them. The CDR3 is 17 amino acids. In DNA form, the CDR3 reads TGTGCCACCAGCAGAGGGGACACTTCCTCTAGCACAGATACGCAGTATTTT. As protein: CATSRGDTSSSTDTQYF.

This clone was counted a few times. This chain joins TRBV7-2 and TRBJ2-5; TRBD2 aligns across 8 bases. The junction had 13 bases not matched to a gene; V was cut back by 5 bases and J by 5 bases. The CDR3 spans 16 residues. Germline V gene data show CDR1 as SGHTA and CDR2 as FQGNSA. For the CDR3, the DNA is TGTGCCAGCAGCCCCCAGAGCGGGGGCGCCGGGGAGACCCAGTACTTC. Translating gives CASSPQSGGAGETQYF.

In this sample, this clone turned up a few times. CDR3 sequence: CSSLRGVIGTDEQFF. Here the CDR3 DNA reads TGCAGCTCGCTACGGGGTGTGATTGGGACCGATGAGCAGTTCTTC. The V gene is TRBV29-1, the J gene TRBJ2-1; D possibly matches TRBD1 or TRBD2 (5 bases each). The V end lost 8 bases, the J end lost 8 bases, and 25 bases lay between the germline ends. This CDR3 is 15 amino acids long. Germline CDR1 reads SQVTM; CDR2 reads ANQGSEA.

This clone was seen a few times. The chain has TRBV6-5 and TRBJ1-2; no firm D call. V shed 5 bases and J shed 8 bases, with 9 bases lying between them. This CDR3 is built from 11 residues. Germline CDR1 reads MNHEY; CDR2 reads SVGAGI. CDR3 sequence reads: CASSQAGGYTF. The CDR3 bases are TGTGCCAGCAGTCAGGCGGGCGGCTACACCTTC.

A few counts support this clone. The chain carries TRBV7-9 and TRBJ2-1, with a tentative D call TRBD1 (7 bases). From germline, CDR1 is SEHNR and CDR2 FQNEAQ (reference sequence). This CDR3 contains 14 residues. Between the trimmed V and J ends, which lost 6 bases and 8 bases, there was a span of 17 bases. CDR3 sequence reads: CASRPGQPGDEQFF. In DNA form, the CDR3 reads TGTGCCAGCAGGCCGGGACAGCCGGGGGATGAGCAGTTCTTC.

V is TRBV7-9 and J is TRBJ1-1, with D unclear. V was pared by 7 bases and J by 4 bases, with 13 bases between. This CDR3 has 13 residues. Germline CDR1 and CDR2: SEHNR and FQNEAQ (reference sequence). CDR3 sequence: CASTVDGFTEAFF. In DNA, the CDR3 is TGTGCCAGCACCGTTGACGGATTCACTGAAGCTTTCTTT.

V is TRBV30 and J is TRBJ2-2, with D perhaps matching TRBD2 (6 bases). This CDR3 comprises 15 residues. The V gene's germline CDR1 is GTSNPN and CDR2 SVGIG (reference sequence). Trimming took 4 bases from V and 7 from J, leaving 19 bases between them. CDR3 loop: CAWTIQEGLVGELFF. CDR3 nucleotides: TGTGCCTGGACGATCCAGGAGGGGCTTGTCGGGGAGCTGTTTTTT.

This chain joins TRBV30 and TRBJ2-5, with D perhaps matching TRBD2 (5 bases). Germline values: CDR1 GTSNPN, CDR2 SVGIG (reference sequence). The V gene lost 4 bases and the J gene lost 1 base, with 7 bases spanning the gap. CDR3 length: 12 residues. The CDR3 DNA reads as TGTGCCTGGAAGGCGGGCCAAGAGACCCAGTACTTC. Translation gives CAWKAGQETQYF.

The V gene is TRBV10-3, the J gene TRBJ2-1; 15 bases fit TRBD2. This CDR3 spans 18 amino acids. V gave up 7 bases and J gave up 4 bases; unmatched junction bases: 11. Germline V gene sequence: CDR1 ENHRY, CDR2 SYGVKD. CDR3 sequence: CAIKGLAGGRELYNEQFF. For the CDR3, the DNA is TGTGCCATCAAGGGACTAGCGGGGGGCCGGGAACTGTACAATGAGCAGTTCTTC.

The chain recombines TRBV2 with TRBJ2-5; D not certain. Germline lookup yields CDR1 SNHLY and CDR2 FYNNEI. This CDR3 has 13 amino acids. Trimming shortened V by 2 bases and J by 5 bases, and 9 bases separated the two germline ends. The CDR3 DNA is TGTGCCAGCAGTGAATCCCCGGCGGAGACCCAGTACTTC. It codes for CASSESPAETQYF.

The V call is TRBV29-1, the J call TRBJ2-7; 10 bases match TRBD1. V lost 3 bases, J lost 3 bases, and 5 bases stayed unmatched. Germline V gives CDR1 SQVTM, CDR2 ANQGSEA. The CDR3 length is 14 residues. CDR3 region: CSVEGTGANYEQYF. The CDR3 DNA sequence: TGCAGCGTTGAGGGGACAGGGGCTAACTACGAGCAGTACTTC.

V and J are TRBV2 and TRBJ2-2; 12 bases are shared with TRBD1. Looked up from germline, CDR1 is SNHLY and CDR2 is FYNNEI. This CDR3 has 15 amino acids. J lost 4 bases, V lost 6 bases, and 3 bases had no gene match. The CDR3 sequence: CASSWGQGATGELFF. The CDR3 DNA is TGTGCCAGCAGCTGGGGACAGGGGGCCACCGGGGAGCTGTTTTTT.

The chain carries TRBV30 and TRBJ2-2; no clear D gene. CDR1 is GTSNPN and CDR2 is SVGIG in the germline V gene (reference sequence). V lost 0 bases and J lost 0, with 8 bases in between. This CDR3 spans 15 amino acids. The CDR3 bases are TGTGCCTGGAGTGTAAGGGCAGCGAACACCGGGGAGCTGTTTTTT. This codes for CAWSVRAANTGELFF.

Written as DNA, the CDR3 is TGTGCCAGCAGCTTAGGGACACTGGGGGGCTACGAGCAGTACTTC. It codes for CASSLGTLGGYEQYF. The V call is TRBV11-2, the J call TRBJ2-7; D possibly corresponds to TRBD2 (6 bases). In germline, CDR1 is SGHAT, CDR2 FQNNGV. The CDR3 runs to 15 residues. Trimming stripped 1 base from V and 3 bases from J, with 13 bases between. The entire variable domain, with the rest obtained from reference TRBV11-2 and TRBJ2-7, is as follows: EAGVAQSPRYKIIEKRQSVAFWCNPISGHATLYWYQQILGQGPKLLIQFQNNGVVDDSQLPKDRFSAERLKGVDSTLKIQPAKLEDSAVYLCASSLGTLGGYEQYFGPGTRLTVT.

The chain joins TRBV25-1 to TRBJ2-5; TRBD1 matches at 9 bases. Losses at the gene ends were 6 bases for V and 2 bases for J; bases not matched to a gene: 7. CDR1 is MGHDK, CDR2 SYGVNS, per germline. The CDR3 consists of 15 residues. The CDR3 sequence: CASSDPGQGQETQYF. Here the CDR3 DNA reads TGTGCCAGCAGCGACCCGGGACAGGGTCAAGAGACCCAGTACTTC.

The V gene is TRBV9, the J gene TRBJ2-4; D is possibly TRBD2 (5 bases). V dropped 0 bases and J dropped 3 bases, with 7 bases sitting between them. There are 14 residues in the CDR3. CDR1 is SGDLS and CDR2 is YYNGEE in the germline V gene. The CDR3 bases are TGTGCCAGCAGCGTAGAGGCGGGCAAAAACATTCAGTACTTC. Its translation: CASSVEAGKNIQYF.

The chain is built from TRBV27 and TRBJ2-7; D is uncertain. Per the germline V gene, CDR1 is MNHEY and CDR2 is SMNVEV (reference sequence). Trimming stripped 2 bases from V and 3 bases from J, with 8 bases between. CDR3 size: 13 residues. For the CDR3, the DNA is TGTGCCAGCAGTTTAATTCCGGGCTACGAGCAGTACTTC. Encoded protein: CASSLIPGYEQYF.

The chain joins TRBV27 to TRBJ2-7; weak D call: TRBD1 (5 bases). Per the germline V gene, CDR1 is MNHEY and CDR2 is SMNVEV (reference sequence). V lost 2 bases and J 5 bases, leaving 16 bases between the germline ends. This CDR3 region has 15 residues. CDR3 amino acids: CASSLQGWGVNEQYF. The CDR3 bases are TGTGCCAGCAGTTTACAGGGATGGGGTGTAAACGAGCAGTACTTC.

V usage is TRBV29-1 and J usage is TRBJ2-1; D ambiguous. The CDR3 runs to 11 residues. The germline V and J ends were trimmed by 6 bases and 3 bases, with 6 bases remaining between them. Germline V gene lookup returns CDR1 SQVTM and CDR2 ANQGSEA. The CDR3 bases are TGCAGCGTCAGAAACTACAATGAGCAGTTCTTC. Translating it yields CSVRNYNEQFF.

V gene TRBV19 combines with J gene TRBJ1-5, with TRBD1 identical over 10 bases. The CDR3 contains 16 residues. V gave up 2 bases and J gave up 4 bases; unmatched junction bases: 5. Germline V gene lookup returns CDR1 LNHDA and CDR2 SQIVND (reference sequence). CDR3 sequence (DNA): TGTGCCAGTAGTATAACGGGACAGGGGAGGAATCAGCCCCAGCATTTT. This translates into CASSITGQGRNQPQHF.

J is TRBJ2-1 and V is TRBV2; D uncertain. V was trimmed by 6 bases and J by 9 bases, leaving 12 bases between them. Germline V gene sequence: CDR1 SNHLY, CDR2 FYNNEI. This CDR3 comprises 12 residues. This chain's CDR3 is CASRPNEIEQFF. DNA of the CDR3: TGTGCCAGCAGACCGAATGAAATTGAGCAGTTCTTC.

V gene TRBV29-1 combines with J gene TRBJ2-6; possibly TRBD1 or TRBD2 for D (5 bases each). V was shortened by 7 bases and J by 4 bases, with 8 bases between the two germline ends. CDR3 length: 12 residues. Germline CDR1 SQVTM, CDR2 ANQGSEA. The CDR3 nucleotides are TGCAGCGGTAGGGACGGGGCCAACGTCCTGACTTTC. Translated: CSGRDGANVLTF. Using reference TRBV29-1 and TRBJ2-6 for the parts outside the CDR3, the full variable domain is SAVISQKPSRDICQRGTSLTIQCQVDSQVTMMFWYRQQPGQSLTLIATANQGSEATYESGFVIDKFPISRPNLTFSTLTVSNMSPEDSSIYLCSGRDGANVLTFGAGSRLTVL.

This clone was counted between two and nine times. The gene calls are TRBV30 and TRBJ1-1, with 9 bases fitting TRBD1. CDR3 length equals 13 residues. CDR1 GTSNPN and CDR2 SVGIG come from the germline V gene (reference sequence). The ends lost 2 bases at V and 9 bases at J; junction bases unmatched: 7. CDR3 loop: CAWSNRGLKKAFF. CDR3 bases: TGTGCCTGGAGTAACAGGGGGCTAAAAAAAGCTTTCTTT.

The chain combines TRBV30 with TRBJ2-7; perhaps TRBD2 as D (5 bases). Germline V gene sequence: CDR1 GTSNPN, CDR2 SVGIG (reference sequence). CDR3 size: 16 residues. V was cut by 0 bases and J by 3 bases, with 18 bases left in between. DNA for the CDR3: TGTGCCTGGAGTGTACGAGCGAGCGGCCCTTACTACGAGCAGTACTTC. This translates into CAWSVRASGPYYEQYF.